The present T cell receptor beta chain was sequenced within a study of blood T cell repertoires in COVID-19 (dated by TCRdb to about 2020). For context, the study as a whole: Samples from collaborators originated in the United States, Italy and Spain and spanned both the acute and convalescent phases of COVID-19. The material from the prospective study consisted of cDNA or gDNA derived from T cells, B-cell-depleted T cells, or PBMCs. Samples came from the ongoing ImmuneRACE study (first 160 participants) plus 1,254 subjects from 6 global collaborators. The repertoires were released in a freely available public database meant as a resource for research on the immune response to SARS-CoV-2. Subjects who had been exposed to COVID-19, were actively infected with it, or had recovered from it provided the deeply sampled blood TCRbeta repertoires that made up the dataset. Sample metadata almost always included a de-identified subject ID, COVID-19 status, age in years and sex. Where available, HLA class I and class II types were taken from metadata supplied by the sample provider and were not determined by assay-based typing.

The immunoSEQ Assay, a bias-controlled multiplex PCR, was used to amplify TCRbeta CDR3 regions from genomic DNA. The original pipeline was this. Within the assay, amplification of reference gene primers was used to estimate how many nucleated cells each sample contained. Sequence reads were collapsed and filtered to measure the absolute abundance of every unique TCRbeta CDR3 rearrangement. Productive Simpson clonality was computed per sample as the square root of Simpson's diversity index over productive rearrangements. As stored in TCRdb, this immuneACCESS dataset retains in-frame rearrangements with V and J assigned. A fraction of the clones does not appear; measured against another copy, unresolved V genes explain less than half of the discrepancy, and the remainder lacks a known reason. That table supplies the V and J calls and clone size; D and trimming were determined from the DNA. A total of some 290,000 clones appear in this sample, about 86% of them only once. The ten largest clones capture over 2.5% of the sample.

Turning to this clone: What antigen it recognizes has not been identified. Base qualities are not recorded, but no much larger clone differs from it by a single base.

The research as a whole found: How much clinical and demographic metadata was included differed by source and by participant, and the metadata was provided uncurated.

CDR3 length: 15 amino acids, cysteine to phenylalanine. Just CDR3 DNA is preserved here, 45 bases in frame from base 1. Whole blood was collected in K2EDTA tubes by collaborating institutions according to the institutions' own protocols. For TCRbeta analysis, collaborator samples were shipped as frozen whole blood, as isolated PBMCs, or as DNA extracted from either sample type. Sequencing was done on a sample of peripheral blood. The chain is encoded by TRBV12-1 joined to TRBJ1-2; TRBD1 is the table's D call and was not checked against the DNA. TRBV12-1 is recorded as a pseudogene. This receptor was identified in an older woman with active or convalescent COVID-19. The CDR3 region reads CASSFRAGVLYGYTF. In nucleotide form, the sequence is TGTGCCAGCAGCTTTCGGGCAGGGGTGCTCTATGGCTACACCTTC.